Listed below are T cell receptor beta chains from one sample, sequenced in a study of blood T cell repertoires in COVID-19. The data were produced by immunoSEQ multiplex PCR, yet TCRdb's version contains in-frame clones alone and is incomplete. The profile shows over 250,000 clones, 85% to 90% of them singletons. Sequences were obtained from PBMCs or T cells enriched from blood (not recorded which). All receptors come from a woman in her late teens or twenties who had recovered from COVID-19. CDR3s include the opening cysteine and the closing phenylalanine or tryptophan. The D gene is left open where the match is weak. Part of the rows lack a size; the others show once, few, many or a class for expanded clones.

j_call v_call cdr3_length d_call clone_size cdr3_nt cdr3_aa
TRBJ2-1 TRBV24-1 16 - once TGTGCCACCAGTGACCCTAGGTCAGGGGGGAGTGATGAGCAGTTCTTC CATSDPRSGGSDEQFF
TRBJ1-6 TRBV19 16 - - TGTGCCAGTAGTAGGGACGGAGGGCCTTCGCGGTCACCCCTCCACTTT CASSRDGGPSRSPLHF
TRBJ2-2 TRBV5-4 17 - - TGTGCCAGCAGCTTACCCGGGGGGCGGGGGAACACCGGGGAGCTGTTTTTT CASSLPGGRGNTGELFF
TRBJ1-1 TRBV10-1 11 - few TGCGCCAGCAGTGGGGGACTTGAGGCTTTCTTT CASSGGLEAFF
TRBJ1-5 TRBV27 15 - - TGTGCCAGCAGTCCGATATCAGGGGGCAATCAGCCCCAGCATTTT CASSPISGGNQPQHF
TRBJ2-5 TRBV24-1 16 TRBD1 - TGTGCCACCAGTGATTCTCGACAGGGTTGGCGAGAGACCCAGTACTTC CATSDSRQGWRETQYF
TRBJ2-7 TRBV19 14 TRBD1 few TGTGCCAGTAGTACCGGGGACAGGCCCTACGAGCAGTACTTC CASSTGDRPYEQYF
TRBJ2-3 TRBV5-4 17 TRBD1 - TGTGCCAGCAGCTTCAGTGGAGGGACAGGGGGCACAGATACGCAGTATTTT CASSFSGGTGGTDTQYF
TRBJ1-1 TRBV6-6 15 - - TGTGCCAGCACCAAGCGGGGGGGACCGGGCACTGAAGCTTTCTTT CASTKRGGPGTEAFF
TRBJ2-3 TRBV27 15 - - TGTGCCAGCAGTCCTACTCCGGGGGGCCACGATACGCAGTATTTT CASSPTPGGHDTQYF
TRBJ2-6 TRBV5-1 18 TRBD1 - TGCGCCAGCAGCCCCCCGGGACAGGGAATTTCTGGGGCCAACGTCCTGACTTTC CASSPPGQGISGANVLTF
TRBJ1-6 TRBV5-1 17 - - TGCGCCAGCAGCCCGTCCCCTAGGGGTGGTGACGGGTCACCCCTCCACTTT CASSPSPRGGDGSPLHF
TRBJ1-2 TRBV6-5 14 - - TGTGCCAGCAGCTACACCCGGGGTAACTATGGCTACACCTTC CASSYTRGNYGYTF
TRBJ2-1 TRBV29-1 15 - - TGCAGCGTTGAAGCTGTCCTGGCCCCGCTTAATGAGCAGTTCTTC CSVEAVLAPLNEQFF
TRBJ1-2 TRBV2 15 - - TGTGCCAGCAGTGATCCCCCACAGAGCCTCTATGGCTACACCTTC CASSDPPQSLYGYTF
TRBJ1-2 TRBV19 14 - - TGTGCCAGTAGGCCTGGCGGGGTTGAAACTGGCTACACCTTC CASRPGGVETGYTF
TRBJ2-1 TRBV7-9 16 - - TGTGCCAGCAGCGGTGGGGTGGGCTACCCGGGGAATGAGCAGTTCTTC CASSGGVGYPGNEQFF
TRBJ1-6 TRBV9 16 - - TGTGCCAGCAGCCCGCGGGGGAGGGATGGTAATTCACCCCTCCACTTT CASSPRGRDGNSPLHF
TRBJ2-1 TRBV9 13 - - TGTGCCAGCAGCGTCCAGACTTACAATGAGCAGTTCTTC CASSVQTYNEQFF
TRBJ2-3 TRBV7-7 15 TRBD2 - TGTGCTAGCAGCTTATACGGGGGGAGCACAGATACGCAGTATTTT CASSLYGGSTDTQYF
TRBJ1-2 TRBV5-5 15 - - TGTGCCAGCAGCTTGGCCTTAAAGGTGGGAGGTGGCTACACCTTC CASSLALKVGGGYTF
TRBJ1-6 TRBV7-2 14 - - TGTGCCAGCAGCTTAGGTCTAACTAATTCACCCCTCCACTTT CASSLGLTNSPLHF
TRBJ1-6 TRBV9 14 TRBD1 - TGTGCCAGCAGCGCCGGGACAGTTAATTCACCCCTCCACTTT CASSAGTVNSPLHF
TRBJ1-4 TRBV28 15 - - TGTGCCAGCAGTTTATCGGGGGATTTAAGTGAAAAACTGTTTTTT CASSLSGDLSEKLFF
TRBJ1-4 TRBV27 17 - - TGTGCCAGCAGTGAATTTTTACCAGAAGGTCAGGGGGAAAAACTGTTTTTT CASSEFLPEGQGEKLFF
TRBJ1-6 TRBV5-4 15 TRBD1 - TGTGCCAGCAGCTTCCCGACAGGGGGCAATTCACCCCTCCACTTT CASSFPTGGNSPLHF
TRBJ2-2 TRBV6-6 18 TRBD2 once TGTGCCAGCAGTCCGCGCCGGACTAGCGGGGGGCCGGCCGGGGAGCTGTTTTTT CASSPRRTSGGPAGELFF
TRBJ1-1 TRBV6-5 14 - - TGTGCCAGCAGTAACATTCTTATGAACACTGAAGCTTTCTTT CASSNILMNTEAFF
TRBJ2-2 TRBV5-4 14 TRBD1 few TGTGCCAGCGCGAGACAGGGAATATCCGGGGAGCTGTTTTTT CASARQGISGELFF
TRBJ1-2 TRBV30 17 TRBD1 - TGTGCCTGGAGTGTCCTCCTTCCCGGGACAGGGGCCTATGGCTACACCTTC CAWSVLLPGTGAYGYTF
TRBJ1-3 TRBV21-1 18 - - TGTGCCAGCAGCAAACCTTCCGGGACAGGGTCCTCTGGAAACACCATATATTTT CASSKPSGTGSSGNTIYF
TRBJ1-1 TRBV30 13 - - TGTGCCCGCTCAGGGGATATGAACACTGAAGCTTTCTTT CARSGDMNTEAFF
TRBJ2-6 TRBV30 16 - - TGTGCCTGGGGGCAGGGGAGGGGAACTGGGGCCAACGTCCTGACTTTC CAWGQGRGTGANVLTF
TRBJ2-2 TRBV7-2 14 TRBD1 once TGTGCCAGCAGCCCGGACAGGGTTGGCGGGGAGCTGTTTTTT CASSPDRVGGELFF
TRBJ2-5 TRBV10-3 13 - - TGTGCCATCAGTGGTAGTCTGCAAGAGACCCAGTACTTC CAISGSLQETQYF
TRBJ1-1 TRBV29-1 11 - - TGCAGCGTTGTACAGTACACTGAAGCTTTCTTT CSVVQYTEAFF
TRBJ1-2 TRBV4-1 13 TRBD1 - TGCGCCAGCAGCCAGGACAGGGGTTATGGCTACACCTTC CASSQDRGYGYTF